The 5 T cell receptor beta chains below were found in one sample sequenced in a study of OX40 agonist ivuxolimab in advanced cancers. Clones were read by immunoSEQ multiplex PCR, and TCRdb kept only the in-frame ones, dropping some. The table has roughly 140,000 clones, approximately 94% seen once; the top ten hold around 0.28%. The sample in question was CD4+ or CD8+ T cells sorted from blood, obtained in a trial of the OX40 agonist ivuxolimab. Source of these receptors: an adult with an advanced solid tumor such as melanoma, head and neck, liver or kidney cancer.

The chain uses TRBV10-2 and TRBJ2-2, with 9 bases fitting TRBD1. The CDR3 consists of 15 residues. Germline V CDR1 and CDR2: WSHSY, SAAADI. With V trimmed by 2 bases and J by 3 bases, 1 base remained unmatched. CDR3 DNA sequence: TGCGCCAGCAGTGAGACAGGGGGCGACACCGGGGAGCTGTTTTTT. Its translation is CASSETGGDTGELFF.

As DNA, the CDR3 is TGTGCCAGCAGTGGCCAGGGGGAGCCCGGGGAGCTGTTTTTT. This translates into CASSGQGEPGELFF. The rearrangement joins TRBV25-1 to TRBJ2-2; 7 bases agree with TRBD1. J lost 6 bases, V lost 4 bases, and 5 bases had no gene match. The CDR3 is made up of 14 amino acids. The germline V gene encodes CDR1 MGHDK and CDR2 SYGVNS.

The rearrangement links TRBV5-4 to TRBJ2-7; D gene unclear. Looked up from germline, CDR1 is SGHNT and CDR2 is YYREEE (reference sequence). The CDR3 is 16 amino acids. V was cut by 0 bases and J by 0 bases, with 13 bases left in between. As DNA, the CDR3 is TGTGCCAGCAGCTTGGAAGCCTCCCGAAACTCCTACGAGCAGTACTTC. It encodes CASSLEASRNSYEQYF.

The J gene is TRBJ1-3, the V gene TRBV5-1; D is uncertain. The CDR3 loop spans 15 amino acids. Per the germline V gene, CDR1 is SGHRS and CDR2 is YFSETQ. Trimming removed 0 bases at V and 0 bases at J, with 7 bases between. CDR3 DNA: TGCGCCAGCAGCTTGGTAGGCAGCTCTGGAAACACCATATATTTT. This sequence encodes CASSLVGSSGNTIYF.

The rearrangement links TRBV11-2 to TRBJ2-7, with 12 bases that match TRBD1. This CDR3 spans 15 amino acids. The V segment lost 3 bases and the J segment 2 bases; nucleotides outside the gene matches: 2. Germline assignment: CDR1 SGHAT and CDR2 FQNNGV. DNA of the CDR3: TGTGCCAGCAGCTTCGGGACAGGGGGCCCCTACGAGCAGTACTTC. This translates into CASSFGTGGPYEQYF.